This T cell receptor (beta chain) was found in a study of T cells expressing NK-cell markers. TCRdb re-called the 5' RACE reads and catalogs CDR3 proteins one per entry, DNA excluded. This sample lists over 250,000 distinct CDR3 sequences; its ten largest clones have about 4.2%. CDR3 size: 14 residues. CDR1 and CDR2 (germline): SQVTM, ANQGSEA. The chain recombines TRBV29-1 with TRBJ1-1; lacking DNA, the TRBD1 call made by TCRdb goes unchecked. The specimen sequenced was blood T cells: a sorted CD56 or NKG2C T cell subset, CD4+ or CD8+ T cells, or bulk PBMC T cells (not recorded which). The receptor was derived from a woman aged 18 to 75 in good health. CDR3: CSVDSQVRGTEAFF.